The next 10 T cell receptor beta chains were all read from a single sample in a study of CD8+ T cells in alopecia areata. Treatment noted: oral pan-JAK inhibitor, 5-10 mg twice daily. Extracted RNA was reverse transcribed, and the resulting cDNA served as sequencing template. TCRdb's table, derived via immunoSEQ multiplex PCR, lists solely in-frame clones and lacks some. Of about 180,000 clones listed, around half are singletons. Sequenced material: CD8+ T cells sorted from blood, taken at week 24, from a patient treated with tofacitinib. These receptors all come from a human donor with alopecia areata.

The table lists this clone with a few counts. CDR3 sequence: CASTTRTEVANTGELFF. The CDR3 coding sequence is TGCGCCAGCACCACCCGGACGGAAGTCGCGAACACCGGGGAGCTGTTTTTT. The chain employs TRBV5-1 and TRBJ2-2; D is unresolved. Trimming took off 6 bases at V and 0 bases at J, with 18 bases between the two ends. Per the germline V gene, CDR1 is SGHRS and CDR2 is YFSETQ. The CDR3 runs to 17 residues. Variable domain in full (rest from reference TRBV5-1 and TRBJ2-2): KAGVTQTPRYLIKTRGQQVTLSCSPISGHRSVSWYQQTPGQGLQFLFEYFSETQRNKGNFPGRFSGRQFSNSRSEMNVSTLELGDSALYLCASTTRTEVANTGELFFGEGSRLTVL.

This clone was observed a few times. The chain has TRBV11-2 and TRBJ1-1; 9 bases are shared with TRBD1. The germline V gene encodes CDR1 SGHAT and CDR2 FQNNGV. There are 14 residues in the CDR3. With 1 base clipped from V and 5 bases from J, the junction kept 2 bases outside the gene matches. CDR3 sequence (DNA): TGTGCCAGCAGCTTAGGGACAGGGGATACTGAAGCTTTCTTT. Translated: CASSLGTGDTEAFF.

This clone has just a few counts. The chain joins TRBV28 to TRBJ1-1; no firm D call. The CDR3 has 14 residues. The V gene's germline CDR1 is MDHEN and CDR2 SYDVKM. V lost 3 bases and J 5 bases, leaving 13 bases between the germline ends. DNA for the CDR3: TGTGCCAGCAGTTTTGCGATTACGGGGACTGAAGCTTTCTTT. Its translation: CASSFAITGTEAFF. Full variable domain (outside the CDR3, taken from reference TRBV28 and TRBJ1-1): DVKVTQSSRYLVKRTGEKVFLECVQDMDHENMFWYRQDPGLGLRLIYFSYDVKMKEKGDIPEGYSVSREKKERFSLILESASTNQTSMYLCASSFAITGTEAFFGQGTRLTVV.

The V gene is TRBV2, the J gene TRBJ2-7, with TRBD1 as a possible D gene (5 bases). The germline V and J ends were trimmed by 4 bases and 9 bases, with 10 bases remaining between them. The length of the CDR3 is 11 residues. Germline CDR1 and CDR2: SNHLY and FYNNEI. CDR3 bases: TGTGCCAGCAGTGCTGACAGATTGCAGTACTTC. Translating it yields CASSADRLQYF.

The J gene is TRBJ2-3, the V gene TRBV30, with D uncertain. This CDR3 has 12 amino acids. The germline V and J ends were trimmed by 2 bases and 2 bases, with 5 bases remaining between them. Looked up from germline, CDR1 is GTSNPN and CDR2 is SVGIG (reference sequence). For the CDR3, the DNA is TGTGCCTGGAGTTACCACACAGATACGCAGTATTTT. As protein: CAWSYHTDTQYF.

This clone showed up just a few times. The gene calls are TRBV15 and TRBJ1-1; no clear D gene. V lost 4 bases and J lost 3, with 9 bases in between. The CDR3 has 13 residues. Germline V gene lookup returns CDR1 LNHNV and CDR2 YYDKDF (reference sequence). This CDR3 is CATSNSRDTEAFF. Written as DNA, the CDR3 is TGTGCCACCAGCAACAGCCGGGACACTGAAGCTTTCTTT. Using reference TRBV15 and TRBJ1-1 for the parts outside the CDR3, the full variable domain is DAMVIQNPRYQVTQFGKPVTLSCSQTLNHNVMYWYQQKSSQAPKLLFHYYDKDFNNEADTPDNFQSRRPNTSFCFLDIRSPGLGDTAMYLCATSNSRDTEAFFGQGTRLTVV.

The chain recombines TRBV7-9 with TRBJ2-7; 13 bases fit TRBD2. The CDR3 is 15 amino acids. The V and J ends lost 5 bases and 6 bases, in that order; junction bases with no gene match: 7. The V gene's germline CDR1 is SEHNR and CDR2 FQNEAQ (reference sequence). DNA of the CDR3: TGTGCCAGCAGCCCCAGACTAGCGGGGGGCCGCGAGCAGTACTTC. This translates into CASSPRLAGGREQYF.

J is TRBJ2-7 and V is TRBV7-9, with D unresolved. The CDR3 consists of 17 residues. Germline V CDR1 and CDR2: SEHNR, FQNEAQ (reference sequence). V gave up 6 bases and J gave up 0 bases, with 21 bases separating them. The CDR3 loop is CASSLTNPPESSYEQYF. The CDR3 DNA reads as TGTGCCAGCAGTCTTACTAATCCACCCGAGAGCTCCTACGAGCAGTACTTC.

This chain joins TRBV4-1 and TRBJ1-1, with D unclear. There are 15 residues in the CDR3. V was trimmed by 0 bases and J by 0 bases, leaving 8 bases between them. Germline-derived CDR1 and CDR2 are MGHRA and YSYEKL. For the CDR3, the DNA is TGCGCCAGCAGCCAAGAACTAACGATGAACACTGAAGCTTTCTTT. Residues: CASSQELTMNTEAFF.

This clone came up a few times. The chain employs TRBV5-1 and TRBJ2-1, with TRBD2 matching over 11 bases. The CDR3 is 15 amino acids. V was clipped by 4 bases and J by 4 bases; unmatched bases: 4. From germline, CDR1 is SGHRS and CDR2 YFSETQ. The CDR3 coding sequence is TGCGCCAGCAGCCAGGGACTAGCGGTTTACAATGAGCAGTTCTTC. Its translation: CASSQGLAVYNEQFF.